This record looks at one T cell receptor beta chain sequence and its context. Its antigen is not known. The sample belongs to a study of cytomegalovirus exposure and HLA in healthy donors. Study results and limitations: In vitro assays verified that a few CMV-associated chains recognized CMV antigens specifically. Later analysis identified a missense DCLRE1C variant that was linked to TCR beta V- and J-gene trimming. A later analysis reported that several of the most significant clusters appeared to be linked to common viral pathogens, among them Epstein-Barr virus. TRBV6-2, TRBV6-3 and some other V segments were excluded as indistinguishable.

Amplification used 60 Vbeta primers and 13 Jbeta primers. Sequencing used immunoSEQ multiplex PCR; TCRdb keeps in-frame clones, though not all of them. The sample lists 75,000 to 80,000 clones, over 60% occurring once. The CDR3 runs to 16 residues. The germline V gene encodes CDR1 MGHRA and CDR2 YSYEKL. With 0 bases removed from V and 1 base from J, the gap between germline ends came to 13 bases. The sequenced material came from PBMCs. The sequence derives from a male donor in good health and CMV-seronegative. The chain combines TRBV4-1 with TRBJ2-7; weak D call: TRBD1 (6 bases). The CDR3 nucleotides are TGCGCCAGCAGCCAAGATCGGTCAGGGGCATCCTACGAGCAGTACTTC. It is translated as CASSQDRSGASYEQYF.